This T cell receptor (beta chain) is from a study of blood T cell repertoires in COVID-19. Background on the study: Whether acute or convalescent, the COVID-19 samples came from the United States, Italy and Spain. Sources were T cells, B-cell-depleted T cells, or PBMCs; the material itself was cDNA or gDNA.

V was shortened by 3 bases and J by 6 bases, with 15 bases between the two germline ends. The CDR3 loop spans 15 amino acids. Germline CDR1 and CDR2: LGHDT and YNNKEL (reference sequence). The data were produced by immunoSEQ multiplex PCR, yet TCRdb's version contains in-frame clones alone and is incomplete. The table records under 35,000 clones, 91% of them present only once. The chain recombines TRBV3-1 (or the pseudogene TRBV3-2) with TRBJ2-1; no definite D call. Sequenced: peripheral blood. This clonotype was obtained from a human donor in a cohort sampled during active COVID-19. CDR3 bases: TGTGCCAGCAGCCACGATGCGGCCCTCCCCAATGAGCAGTTCTTC. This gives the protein CASSHDAALPNEQFF.